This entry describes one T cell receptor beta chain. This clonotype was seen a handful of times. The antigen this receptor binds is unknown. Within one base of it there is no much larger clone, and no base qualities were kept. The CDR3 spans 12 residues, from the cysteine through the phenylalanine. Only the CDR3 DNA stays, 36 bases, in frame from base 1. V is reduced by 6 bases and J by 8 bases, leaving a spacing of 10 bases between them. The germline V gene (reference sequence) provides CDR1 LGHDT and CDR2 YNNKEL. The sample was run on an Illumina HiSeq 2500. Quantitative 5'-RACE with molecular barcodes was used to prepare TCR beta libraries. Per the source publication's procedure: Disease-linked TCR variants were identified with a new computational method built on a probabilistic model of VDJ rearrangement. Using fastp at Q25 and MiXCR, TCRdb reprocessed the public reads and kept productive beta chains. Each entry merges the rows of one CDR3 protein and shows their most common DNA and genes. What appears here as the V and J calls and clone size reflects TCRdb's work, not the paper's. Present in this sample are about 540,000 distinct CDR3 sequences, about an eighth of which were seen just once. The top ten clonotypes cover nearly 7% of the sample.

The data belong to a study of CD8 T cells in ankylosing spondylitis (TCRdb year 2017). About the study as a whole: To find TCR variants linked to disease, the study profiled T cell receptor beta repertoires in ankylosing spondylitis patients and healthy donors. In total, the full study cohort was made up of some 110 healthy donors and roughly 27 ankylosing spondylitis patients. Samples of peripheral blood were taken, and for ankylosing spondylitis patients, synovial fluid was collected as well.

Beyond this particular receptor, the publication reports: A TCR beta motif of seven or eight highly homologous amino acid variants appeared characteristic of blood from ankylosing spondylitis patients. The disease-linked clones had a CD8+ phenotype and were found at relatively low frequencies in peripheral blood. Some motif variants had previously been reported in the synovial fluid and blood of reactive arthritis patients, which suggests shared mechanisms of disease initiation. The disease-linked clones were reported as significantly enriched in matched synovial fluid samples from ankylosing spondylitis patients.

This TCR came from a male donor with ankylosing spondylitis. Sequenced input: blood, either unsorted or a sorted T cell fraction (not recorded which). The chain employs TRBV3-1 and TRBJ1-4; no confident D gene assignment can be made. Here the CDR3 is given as CASRNRREKLFF. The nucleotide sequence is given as TGTGCCAGCAGGAATCGGCGGGAAAAACTGTTTTTT.